The TCR beta chain under discussion was sequenced for a study of radiotherapy plus CTLA-4 blockade in lung cancer. Turning to the study itself: With approximately 33% of patients having disease control, objective responses were seen in 15% to 20%.

V was pared by 6 bases and J by 7 bases, with 10 bases of the junction left unmatched. This CDR3 contains 15 residues. Germline CDR1 reads LNHDA; CDR2 reads SQIVND (reference sequence). This table comes from immunoSEQ multiplex PCR, and its TCRdb copy is limited to in-frame clones, with some not included. The table records over 85,000 clones, approximately 72% of them present only once. The specimen was peripheral blood, collected from a patient treated with radiotherapy plus ipilimumab. The sequence was collected from a human donor with non-small cell lung cancer who had a partial response to radiotherapy plus ipilimumab. Some clones in this sample may be carry-over from other donors' samples. This rearrangement joins TRBV19 to TRBJ2-7; 12 bases align to TRBD1. CDR3 nucleotides: TGTGCCAGTAGGAATGGGGGACAGGGGGCTTCAGAGCAGTACTTC. It translates to CASRNGGQGASEQYF.